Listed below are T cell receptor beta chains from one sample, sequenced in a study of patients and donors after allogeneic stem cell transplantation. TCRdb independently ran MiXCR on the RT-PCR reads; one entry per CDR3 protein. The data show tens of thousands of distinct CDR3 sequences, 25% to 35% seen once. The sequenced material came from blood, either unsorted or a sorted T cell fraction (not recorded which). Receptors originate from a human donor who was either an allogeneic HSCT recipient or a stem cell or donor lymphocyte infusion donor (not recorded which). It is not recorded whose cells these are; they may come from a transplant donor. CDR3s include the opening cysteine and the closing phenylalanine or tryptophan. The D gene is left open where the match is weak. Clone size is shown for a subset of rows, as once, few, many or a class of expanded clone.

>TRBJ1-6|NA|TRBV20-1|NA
TGCAGTGCTAGAGATCCGGCAGGCAGGAGAGATTCACCCCTCCACTTT
CSARDPAGRRDSPLHF
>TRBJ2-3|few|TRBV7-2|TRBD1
TGTGCCAGCAGCTCCCGGGACAGGGGACTAAATACGCAGTATTTT
CASSSRDRGLNTQYF
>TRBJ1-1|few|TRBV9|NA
TGTGCCAGCAGCCCCCAGACACAGAACACTGAAGCTTTCTTT
CASSPQTQNTEAFF
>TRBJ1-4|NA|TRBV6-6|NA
TGTGCCAGCAGATCAACCGGGACAACTAATGAAAAACTGTTTTTT
CASRSTGTTNEKLFF
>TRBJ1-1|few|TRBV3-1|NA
TGTGCCAGCAGCCAAGGCACGGGGAACACTGAAGCTTTCTTT
CASSQGTGNTEAFF
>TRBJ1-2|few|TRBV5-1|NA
TGCGCCAGCACACCAGGGTCAGCAGCTAACTATGGCTACACCTTC
CASTPGSAANYGYTF
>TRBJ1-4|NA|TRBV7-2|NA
TGTGCCAGCAGCTTAATTTCACAGAATGAAAAACTGTTTTTT
CASSLISQNEKLFF
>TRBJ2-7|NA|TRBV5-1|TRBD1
TGCGCCAGCAGCTGGGGACAGGGTCGAGAGCAGTACTTC
CASSWGQGREQYF
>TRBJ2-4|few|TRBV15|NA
TGTGCCACCAGCAGAGATTTGGGGGAGCCCAAAAACATTCAGTACTTC
CATSRDLGEPKNIQYF
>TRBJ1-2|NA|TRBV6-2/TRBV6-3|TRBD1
TGTGCCAGCGGAAACCGGGACAGCTACTATGGCTACACCTTC
CASGNRDSYYGYTF
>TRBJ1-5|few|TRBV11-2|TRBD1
TGTGCCAGCAGCTTAACAGGGGGCGGGAGCAATCAGCCCCAGCATTTT
CASSLTGGGSNQPQHF
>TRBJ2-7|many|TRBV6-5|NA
TGTGCCAGCAGTTCCGGGTCCTACGAGCAGTACTTC
CASSSGSYEQYF
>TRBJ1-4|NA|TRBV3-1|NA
TGTGCCAGCAGCCAATCAGCGAAAGGGCTGTTTTTT
CASSQSAKGLFF
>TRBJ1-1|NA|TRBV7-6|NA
TGTGCCAGCAGCCGGGGACTGCGGACGAACACTGAAGCTTTCTTT
CASSRGLRTNTEAFF
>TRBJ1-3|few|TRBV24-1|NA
TGTGCCACCAGTGATCCTAGGGGAGTGGACACCATATATTTT
CATSDPRGVDTIYF
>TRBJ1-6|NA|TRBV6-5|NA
TGTGCCAGCAGCACAGTGAACTATAATTCACCCCTCCACTTT
CASSTVNYNSPLHF
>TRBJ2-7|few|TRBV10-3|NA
TGTGCCATCAGTGAGTCGAGAGAGGCCGAGCAGTACTTC
CAISESREAEQYF
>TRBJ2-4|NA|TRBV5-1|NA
TGCGCCAGCAGCTTCCTCGGGGGAGGACTAGCCAAAAACATTCAGTACTTC
CASSFLGGGLAKNIQYF
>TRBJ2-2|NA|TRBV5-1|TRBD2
TGCGCCAGCAGCTTGACGGGAGGCCCGGTCAGCGGGGAGCTGTTTTTT
CASSLTGGPVSGELFF
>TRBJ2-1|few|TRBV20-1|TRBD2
TGCAGTGGTAGCCCTAGCGGGAGGTCCCTCTACAATGAGCAGTTCTTC
CSGSPSGRSLYNEQFF
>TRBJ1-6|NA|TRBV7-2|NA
TGTGCCAGCAGCGGAAGGGAAATCACCTATAATTCACCCCTCCACTTT
CASSGREITYNSPLHF
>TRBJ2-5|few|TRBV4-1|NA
TGCGCCAGCAGCCAACCCCGGAGGGAAGAGACCCAGTACTTC
CASSQPRREETQYF
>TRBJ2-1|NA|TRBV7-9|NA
TGTGCCAGCAGCTTAGCGCGCGGGAACGGGTACAATGAGCAGTTCTTC
CASSLARGNGYNEQFF
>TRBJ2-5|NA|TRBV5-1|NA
TGCGCCAGCAGCCCTGGAATAGGGGCCAAAGACTTTGAGACCCAGTACTTC
CASSPGIGAKDFETQYF
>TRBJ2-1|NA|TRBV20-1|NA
TGCAGTGCCACTAGCAATGAGCAGTTCTTC
CSATSNEQFF
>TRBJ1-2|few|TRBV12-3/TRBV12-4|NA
TGTGCCAGCAGTCCCTTGAGACTAGCCTATGGCTACACCTTC
CASSPLRLAYGYTF
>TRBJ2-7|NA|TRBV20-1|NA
TGCAGTGCTAGAGATTGGGGGACCTACGAGCAGTACTTC
CSARDWGTYEQYF
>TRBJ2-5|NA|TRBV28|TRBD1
TGTGCCAGCAGTCCCCCCCGGGACAGGTACGGGGTCCAGTACTTC
CASSPPRDRYGVQYF
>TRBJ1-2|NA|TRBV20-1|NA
TGCAGTGCTAGAGATCGAGGGGGCTACACCTTC
CSARDRGGYTF
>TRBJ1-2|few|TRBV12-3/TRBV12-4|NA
TGTGCCAGCAGAGGGGAGGACTATGGCTACACCTTC
CASRGEDYGYTF
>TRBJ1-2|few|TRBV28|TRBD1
TGTGCCAGCAAGAGACAGGGAGGCGGCTACACCTTC
CASKRQGGGYTF
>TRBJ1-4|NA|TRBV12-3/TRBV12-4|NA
TGTGCCAGCCGACCCCAAGGGACGATGACTAAACTGTTTTTT
CASRPQGTMTKLFF
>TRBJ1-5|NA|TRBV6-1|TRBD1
TGTGCCAGCAGTGCCTCCGACAGGGCTAGCAATCAGCCCCAGCATTTT
CASSASDRASNQPQHF
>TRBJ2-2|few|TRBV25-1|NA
TGTGCCAGCAGTGTGGGGACCTACACCGGGGAGCTGTTTTTT
CASSVGTYTGELFF
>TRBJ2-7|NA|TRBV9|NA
TGTGCCAGCAGCTGGGACTTCACGGGAGACGAGCAGTACTTC
CASSWDFTGDEQYF
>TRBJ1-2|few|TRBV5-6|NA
TGTGCCAGCAGCCGGGGGCGGGACAAGAACTATGGCTACACCTTC
CASSRGRDKNYGYTF
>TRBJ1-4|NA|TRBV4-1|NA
TGCGCCAGCTCTGTAGGCTTTGAAAAACTGTTTTTT
CASSVGFEKLFF
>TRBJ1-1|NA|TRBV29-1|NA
TGCAGCGTTCACCCGTCCCCTGCGCGGACTTTCTTT
CSVHPSPARTFF
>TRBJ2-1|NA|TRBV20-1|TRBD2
TGCAGTGCTAGGACTAGCTGGAACAATGAGCAGTTCTTC
CSARTSWNNEQFF
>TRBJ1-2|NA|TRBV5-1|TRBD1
TGCGCCAGCAGCCCCTTACCGGACAGGTCGTATGGCTACACCTTC
CASSPLPDRSYGYTF
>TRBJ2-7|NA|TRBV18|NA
TGTGCCAGCTCACCAACTTTGGCCGGGGCGAACTACGAGCAGTACTTC
CASSPTLAGANYEQYF
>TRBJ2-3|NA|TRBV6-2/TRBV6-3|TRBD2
TGTGCCAGCAGTTACCCCCAAGGTGGCGGGAGTATCTCAGATACGCAGTATTTT
CASSYPQGGGSISDTQYF
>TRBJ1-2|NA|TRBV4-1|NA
TGCGCCAGCAGTGGGGAGGCAGGGGCTAACTATGGCTACACCTTC
CASSGEAGANYGYTF
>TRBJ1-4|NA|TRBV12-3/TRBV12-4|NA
TGTGCCAGCAGGGGACAAGGGCTTAATGAAAAACTGTTTTTT
CASRGQGLNEKLFF
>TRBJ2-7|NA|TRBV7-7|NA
TGTGCTAGCAGCTTAGCGCCCGGATTCCCCTACGAGCAGTACTTC
CASSLAPGFPYEQYF
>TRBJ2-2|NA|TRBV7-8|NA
TGTGCCAGCACTAGACAGGCGCTGAACACCGGGGAGCTGTTTTTT
CASTRQALNTGELFF
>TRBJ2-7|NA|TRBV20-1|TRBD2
TGCAGTGCTAGACAGACTAGCGGCTACGAGCAGTACTTC
CSARQTSGYEQYF
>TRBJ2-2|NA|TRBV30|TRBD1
TGTGCCTGGACCCGGGACAGGGACACCGGGGAGCTGTTTTTT
CAWTRDRDTGELFF
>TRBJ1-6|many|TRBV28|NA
TGTGCCAGCAGTTTTTTTAGGGGAACACCCCTCCACTTT
CASSFFRGTPLHF
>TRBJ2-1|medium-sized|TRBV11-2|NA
TGTGCCAGCAGCTTAGTTCGCGCCGACGGATCCCCCCAGTTCTTC
CASSLVRADGSPQFF
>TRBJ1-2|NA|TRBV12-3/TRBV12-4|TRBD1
TGTGCCAGCAGTCCTTGGGATCGGACAGGAACCTATGGCTACACCTTC
CASSPWDRTGTYGYTF
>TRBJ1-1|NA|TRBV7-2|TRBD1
TGTGCCAGCAGCTTATGGACAGGGTTCGCCACTGAAGCTTTCTTT
CASSLWTGFATEAFF
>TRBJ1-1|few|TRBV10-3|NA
TGTGCCACTGGGCAAGGGAGAGAGGCTTTCTTT
CATGQGREAFF
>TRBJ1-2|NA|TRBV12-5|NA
TGTGCTAGTGGTTTCGTGGATGGCTACACCTTC
CASGFVDGYTF
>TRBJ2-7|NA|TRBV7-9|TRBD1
TGTGCCAGCAGCTTGGGACAGCCTCCCTACGAGCAGTACTTC
CASSLGQPPYEQYF